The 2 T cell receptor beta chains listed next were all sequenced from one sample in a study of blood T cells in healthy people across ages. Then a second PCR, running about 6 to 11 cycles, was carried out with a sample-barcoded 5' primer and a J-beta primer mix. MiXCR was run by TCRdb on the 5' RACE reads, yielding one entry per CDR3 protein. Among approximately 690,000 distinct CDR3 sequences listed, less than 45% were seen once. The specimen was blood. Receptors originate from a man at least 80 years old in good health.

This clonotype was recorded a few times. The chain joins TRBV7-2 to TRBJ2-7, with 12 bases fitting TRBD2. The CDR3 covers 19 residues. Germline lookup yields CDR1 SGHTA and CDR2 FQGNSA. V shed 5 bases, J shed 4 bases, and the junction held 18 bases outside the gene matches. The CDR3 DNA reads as TGTGCCAGCAGCGTCTCCGGGACAGGGGTGCTAGCGGGGGGGTACGAGCAGTACTTC. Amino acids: CASSVSGTGVLAGGYEQYF.

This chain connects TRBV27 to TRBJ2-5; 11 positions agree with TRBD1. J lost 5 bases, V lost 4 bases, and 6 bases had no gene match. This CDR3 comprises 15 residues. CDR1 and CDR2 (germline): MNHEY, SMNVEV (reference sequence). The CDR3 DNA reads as TGTGCCAGCAGTTCTCCGGGACAGGGGGTCGAGACCCAGTACTTC. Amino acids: CASSSPGQGVETQYF.